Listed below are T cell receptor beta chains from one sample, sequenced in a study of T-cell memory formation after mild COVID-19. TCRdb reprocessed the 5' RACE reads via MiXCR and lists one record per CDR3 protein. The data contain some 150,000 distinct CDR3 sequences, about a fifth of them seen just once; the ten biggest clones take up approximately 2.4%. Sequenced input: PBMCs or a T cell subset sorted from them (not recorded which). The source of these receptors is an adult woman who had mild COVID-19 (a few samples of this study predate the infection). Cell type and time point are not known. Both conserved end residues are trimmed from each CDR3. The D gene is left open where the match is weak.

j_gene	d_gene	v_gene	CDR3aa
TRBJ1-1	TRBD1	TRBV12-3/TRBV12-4	ASNGQGMNTEAF
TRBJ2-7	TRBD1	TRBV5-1	ASSLEGQGLREQY
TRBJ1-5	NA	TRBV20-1	SARPGRGGYSNQPQH
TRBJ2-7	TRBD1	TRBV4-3	ASSQTGSIYEQY
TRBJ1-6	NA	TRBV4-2	ASQTSGGYGVGGNSPLH
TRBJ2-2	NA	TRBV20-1	SARDPLKNTGELF
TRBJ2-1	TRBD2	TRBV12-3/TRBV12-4	ASSFLGLAGYYNEQF
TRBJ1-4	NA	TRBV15	ATSRFSTNEKLF
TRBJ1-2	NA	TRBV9	ASSGLRWKNGYT
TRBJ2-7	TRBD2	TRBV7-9	ATGASGSGEQY
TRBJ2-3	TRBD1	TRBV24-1	ATSGTGTGRTDTQY
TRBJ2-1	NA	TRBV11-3	ASLSGGYIGSEQF
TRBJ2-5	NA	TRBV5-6	ASSPRYRLWGSYQETQY
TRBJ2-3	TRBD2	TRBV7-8	ASSVGSGGGLSTDTQY
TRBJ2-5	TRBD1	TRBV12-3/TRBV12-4	ASSLDRGGLTQY
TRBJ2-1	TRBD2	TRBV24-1	ATSELAGVRRNEQF
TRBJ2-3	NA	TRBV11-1	ASSQRFRGTQY
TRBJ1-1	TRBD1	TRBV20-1	SARARDRGWSTEAF
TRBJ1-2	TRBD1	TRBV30	AWSAINRGGNYGYT
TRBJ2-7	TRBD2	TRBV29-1	SVGRGSPYEQY
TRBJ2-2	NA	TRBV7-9	ASSLGTDTGELF
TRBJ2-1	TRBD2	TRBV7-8	ASSRLAGGLNEQF
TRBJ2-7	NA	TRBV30	AWSPGPPYEQY
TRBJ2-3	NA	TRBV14	ASSQDLASDTQY
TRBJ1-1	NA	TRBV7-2	ASSLFPRTEAF
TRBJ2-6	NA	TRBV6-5	ASSYSGRALSGGANVLT
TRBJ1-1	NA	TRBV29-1	SVVGGPDVTAEAF
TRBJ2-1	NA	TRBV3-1	ASSLPRSSYNEQF
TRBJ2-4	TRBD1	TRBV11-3	ASSQRRTGRAKNIQY
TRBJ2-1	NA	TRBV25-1	ASSTSGTHYNEQF
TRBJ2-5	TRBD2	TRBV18	ASSSGAGALQETQY
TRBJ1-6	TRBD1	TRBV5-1	ASSLGTGNSPLH
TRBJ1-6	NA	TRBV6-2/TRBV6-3	ASSERGLWRAFYNSPLH
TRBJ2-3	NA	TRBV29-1	SVEAYRAVNTQY
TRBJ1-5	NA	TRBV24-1	ATSDPRLGGLRQH
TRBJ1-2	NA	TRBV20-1	SASSHAVSGYGYT
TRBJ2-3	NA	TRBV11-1	ASSFRPGDTQY
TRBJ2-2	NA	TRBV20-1	SASRQANTGELF
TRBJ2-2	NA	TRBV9	ASSPGLLNTGELF
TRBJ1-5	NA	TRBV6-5	ASSYSGPGISPQH
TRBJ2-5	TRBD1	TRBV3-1	ASSRNAAGGTQY
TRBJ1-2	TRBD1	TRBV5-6	ASSFGNRGPHYGYT
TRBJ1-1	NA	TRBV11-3	ASSRLNTEAF
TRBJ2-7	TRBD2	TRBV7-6	ASSFRTSGDEQY
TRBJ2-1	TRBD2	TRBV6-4	ASSRLAGGGSYNEQF
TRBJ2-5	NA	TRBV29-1	SVRTGEAETQY